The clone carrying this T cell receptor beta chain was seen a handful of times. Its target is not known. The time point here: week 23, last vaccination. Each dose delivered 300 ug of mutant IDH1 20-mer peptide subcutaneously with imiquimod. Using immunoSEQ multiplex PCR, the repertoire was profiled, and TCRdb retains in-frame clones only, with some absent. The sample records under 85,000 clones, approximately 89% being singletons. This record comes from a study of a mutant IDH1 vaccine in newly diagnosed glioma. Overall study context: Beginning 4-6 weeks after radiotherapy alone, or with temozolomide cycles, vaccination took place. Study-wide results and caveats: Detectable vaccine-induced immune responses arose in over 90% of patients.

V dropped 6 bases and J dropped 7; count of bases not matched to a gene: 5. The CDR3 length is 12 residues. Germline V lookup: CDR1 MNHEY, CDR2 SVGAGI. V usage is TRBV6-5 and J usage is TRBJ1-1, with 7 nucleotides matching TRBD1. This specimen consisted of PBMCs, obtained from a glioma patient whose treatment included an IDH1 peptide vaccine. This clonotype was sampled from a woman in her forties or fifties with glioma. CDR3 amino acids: CASRRTGREAFF. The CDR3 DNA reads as TGTGCCAGCAGAAGGACAGGCCGTGAAGCTTTCTTT.